Following are 31 T cell receptor beta chains from one sample sequenced in a study of blood T cell repertoires in COVID-19. Method: immunoSEQ multiplex PCR; TCRdb's copy keeps in-frame clones and lacks some. This sample carries 180,000 or so clones, 65% to 85% of them seen once, and the ten largest clones take around 7%. The specimen was PBMCs or T cells enriched from blood (not recorded which). These receptors were taken from a man aged 35 to 55 who had recovered from COVID-19.

This clone is medium-sized (0.01 to 0.1%) in the sample. The V gene is TRBV7-8, the J gene TRBJ2-7; 7 bases are shared with TRBD2. V shed 4 bases, J shed 1 base, and the junction held 10 bases outside the gene matches. The CDR3 has 16 amino acids. CDR1 and CDR2 from the germline V gene are SGHVS and FQNEAQ. CDR3 sequence (DNA): TGTGCCAGCAGCTCAGCGAGCGGGGTCATTTCCTACGAGCAGTACTTC. Protein: CASSSASGVISYEQYF.

This chain joins TRBV2 and TRBJ2-1; D possibly corresponds to TRBD2 (6 bases). This CDR3 has 13 amino acids. Germline CDR1 is SNHLY and CDR2 is FYNNEI. Trimming removed 8 bases from V and 8 bases from J, with 16 bases in between. CDR3 nucleotides: TGTGCCAGCGTGGACTATGTGTTATATGAGCAGTTCTTC. The encoded protein is CASVDYVLYEQFF.

V and J are TRBV11-2 and TRBJ1-1; 8 positions agree with TRBD1. The CDR3 consists of 15 residues. Trimming removed 4 bases from V and 13 bases from J; junction bases left unmatched: 17. Germline CDR1 and CDR2: SGHAT and FQNNGV. Here the CDR3 reads CASSSLDRARIGDFF. CDR3 DNA: TGTGCCAGCAGCTCCTTGGACAGGGCCCGTATAGGAGATTTCTTT.

The gene calls are TRBV30 and TRBJ1-6; D ambiguous. Germline CDR1 reads GTSNPN; CDR2 reads SVGIG (reference sequence). The CDR3 runs to 12 residues. Trimming removed 3 bases from V and 3 bases from J, with 3 bases in between. The CDR3 nucleotides are TGTGCCTGGAGATACTATAATTCACCCCTCCACTTT. Translation gives CAWRYYNSPLHF.

J is TRBJ1-6 and V is TRBV10-3, with D unclear. This CDR3 has 14 residues. With 4 bases removed from V and 7 bases from J, the gap between germline ends came to 11 bases. In germline, CDR1 is ENHRY, CDR2 SYGVKD. CDR3 residues: CAISVGEHNSPLHF. CDR3 in DNA: TGTGCCATCAGTGTCGGGGAACACAATTCACCCCTCCACTTT.

The rearrangement links TRBV7-8 to TRBJ1-2; D call uncertain. The CDR3 is 15 residues long. CDR1 and CDR2 from the germline V gene are SGHVS and FQNEAQ. Trimming cost V 1 base and J 2 bases, with 11 bases left between them. The chain's CDR3 is CASSLGAASNYGYTF. The CDR3 region has the DNA TGTGCCAGCAGCTTAGGGGCAGCCTCAAACTATGGCTACACCTTC.

This clone was observed a handful of times. The V call is TRBV18, the J call TRBJ1-1; TRBD1 matches at 8 bases. V lost 3 bases to trimming and J lost 3 bases; unmatched junction nucleotides: 6. This CDR3 contains 15 residues. CDR1 is KGHSH and CDR2 is LQKENI in the germline V gene. The CDR3 protein is CASSPLQGVYTEAFF. The CDR3 DNA is TGTGCCAGCTCACCGTTACAGGGGGTTTACACTGAAGCTTTCTTT.

The chain recombines TRBV11-2 with TRBJ2-6; D is uncertain. V was clipped by 6 bases and J by 0 bases, with 3 bases between them. The CDR3 loop spans 13 amino acids. Looked up from germline, CDR1 is SGHAT and CDR2 is FQNNGV. For the CDR3, the DNA is TGTGCCAGCAGAGCCTCTGGGGCCAACGTCCTGACTTTC. Residues: CASRASGANVLTF.

The gene calls are TRBV25-1 and TRBJ1-2, with unresolved D. Germline V gives CDR1 MGHDK, CDR2 SYGVNS. This CDR3 contains 14 residues. Trimming stripped 5 bases from V and 5 bases from J, with 15 bases between. DNA of the CDR3: TGTGCCAGCAGTTCCTTCCCGGGTATATATGGCTACACCTTC. Translated, it gives CASSSFPGIYGYTF.

This clone appeared a few times. The chain combines TRBV7-8 with TRBJ1-1; maybe TRBD1 (5 bases). Germline-derived CDR1 and CDR2 are SGHVS and FQNEAQ. The CDR3 sequence is 14 residues long. Trimming pared 1 base from V and 8 bases from J, leaving 14 bases between. CDR3 sequence reads: CASSLERRGREAFF. CDR3 coding DNA: TGTGCCAGCAGCTTAGAGAGACGGGGGAGGGAAGCTTTCTTT.

This clone showed up just a few times. The chain has TRBV5-1 and TRBJ2-7; D perhaps matches TRBD2 (5 bases). CDR1 and CDR2 (germline): SGHRS, YFSETQ. CDR3 length equals 13 residues. V lost 0 bases and J lost 4, with 8 bases in between. The CDR3 DNA is TGCGCCAGCAGCTTGGCTTGGGAGTACGAGCAGTACTTC. This gives the protein CASSLAWEYEQYF.

The chain has TRBV4-2 and TRBJ2-3, with unresolved D. Germline-derived CDR1 and CDR2 are LGHNA and YNFKEQ. This CDR3 has 13 amino acids. Trimming pared 0 bases from V and 7 bases from J, leaving 8 bases between. CDR3 nucleotides: TGTGCCAGCAGCCAAGAAGCCACGTATACGCAGTATTTT. Encoded protein: CASSQEATYTQYF.

The V gene is TRBV9, the J gene TRBJ1-1, with no clear D. V lost 3 bases and J 9 bases, leaving 15 bases between the germline ends. Germline CDR1 reads SGDLS; CDR2 reads YYNGEE. The CDR3 runs 13 residues. CDR3 nucleotide sequence: TGTGCCAGCAGCGCCCTAGCGAGGCAGAAAGCTTTCTTT. Protein product: CASSALARQKAFF.

The genes are TRBV6-4 and TRBJ1-1, with D unclear. V lost 6 bases and J lost 5, with 16 bases in between. The CDR3 runs 14 residues. The germline V gene encodes CDR1 MRHNA and CDR2 SNTAGT. Here the CDR3 DNA reads TGTGCCAGCAGATCAATCCCCGGAGGAACTGAAGCTTTCTTT. Translated: CASRSIPGGTEAFF.

The J gene is TRBJ1-5, the V gene TRBV19; possible D gene TRBD1, 6 bases. Germline CDR1 LNHDA, CDR2 SQIVND (reference sequence). The CDR3 has 16 amino acids. Trimming cost V 4 bases and J 3 bases, with 16 bases left between them. DNA for the CDR3: TGTGCCAGTAGTACCTCGGGGGGGGCCTACAATCAGCCCCAGCATTTT. Amino acids: CASSTSGGAYNQPQHF.

The chain joins TRBV19 to TRBJ1-3; TRBD1 matches 8 bases. CDR1 and CDR2 from the germline V gene are LNHDA and SQIVND (reference sequence). The CDR3 consists of 15 residues. After removal of 5 bases from V and 2 bases from J, the junction contained 5 bases not matched to a gene. This chain's CDR3 is CASSLQGEAGNTIYF. The CDR3 DNA is TGTGCCAGTAGTCTACAGGGGGAAGCTGGAAACACCATATATTTT.

J is TRBJ2-2 and V is TRBV6-6; the match to TRBD1 covers 11 bases. V lost 5 bases and J lost 6; bases outside the gene matches: 11. From germline, CDR1 is MNHNY and CDR2 SVGAGI (reference sequence). CDR3 length: 17 amino acids. In nucleotides, the CDR3 is TGTGCCAGCAGTCCCAGTCGTCGGACAGGGGGCTCCGGGGAGCTGTTTTTT. Translated: CASSPSRRTGGSGELFF.

This chain's CDR3 is CASTDSGTVNVLTF. The CDR3 bases are TGTGCCAGCACGGATTCCGGGACAGTCAACGTCCTGACTTTC. The chain combines TRBV6-5 with TRBJ2-6, with TRBD1 matching 7 bases. Germline values: CDR1 MNHEY, CDR2 SVGAGI. The CDR3 sequence is 14 residues long. V shed 7 bases, J shed 9 bases, and the junction held 9 bases outside the gene matches.

The CDR3 here is CASSPGTSRPWTYGYTF. The CDR3 DNA is TGTGCCAGCAGCCCCGGGACATCGAGGCCCTGGACCTATGGCTACACCTTC. The rearrangement uses TRBV3-1 (or the pseudogene TRBV3-2) and TRBJ1-2; D is possibly TRBD1 (6 bases). From germline, CDR1 is LGHDT and CDR2 YNNKEL (reference sequence). Deletions cut 4 bases from V and 4 bases from J, with 22 bases between. The CDR3 sequence is 17 residues long.

The chain employs TRBV5-6 and TRBJ1-2; D might be TRBD1 (6 bases). The germline gives CDR1 SGHDT, CDR2 YYEEEE. V was clipped by 5 bases and J by 0 bases, with 17 bases between them. This CDR3 has 16 amino acids. CDR3 nucleotide sequence: TGTGCCAGCAGGACCCAATCCGGGACAACTAACTATGGCTACACCTTC. It is translated as CASRTQSGTTNYGYTF.

The chain uses TRBV19 and TRBJ2-1; D is uncertain. The V and J ends lost 6 bases and 0 bases respectively, with 9 bases between them. The CDR3 contains 14 residues. In germline, CDR1 is LNHDA, CDR2 SQIVND (reference sequence). In DNA form, the CDR3 reads TGTGCCAGTAGCGCAGGCCTCTCCTACAATGAGCAGTTCTTC. As protein: CASSAGLSYNEQFF.

The chain joins TRBV7-3 to TRBJ1-1; a possible D gene is TRBD1 (5 bases). Germline CDR1 and CDR2: SGHTA and FQGTGA. The CDR3 extends over 14 amino acids. V was clipped by 7 bases and J by 7 bases, with 19 bases between them. The chain's CDR3 is CASTRSPGFGEAFF. CDR3 bases: TGTGCCAGCACCCGGTCCCCAGGGTTTGGTGAAGCTTTCTTT.

This clone was seen only a few times. The chain couples TRBV9 to TRBJ1-2; a weak D match, TRBD1 (5 bases). This CDR3 is built from 14 residues. V lost 0 bases, J lost 8 bases, and 14 bases lay in between. Per germline, CDR1 SGDLS and CDR2 YYNGEE. This CDR3 is CASSVVGAGRGYTF. In DNA, the CDR3 is TGTGCCAGCAGCGTAGTTGGGGCCGGACGAGGCTACACCTTC.

The J gene is TRBJ1-1, the V gene TRBV11-3; the D is unclear. This CDR3 is 14 amino acids long. V gave up 1 base and J gave up 6 bases, with 12 bases separating them. From germline, CDR1 is SGHNT and CDR2 YENEEA. CDR3 coding DNA: TGTGCCAGCAGCTTAGTACGCACAGCTTCTGAAGCTTTCTTT. Encoded protein: CASSLVRTASEAFF.

The table lists this clone with a count of one. This chain links TRBV6-2 or TRBV6-3 with TRBJ1-3; 8 nucleotides agree with TRBD1. The trim removed 5 bases at V and 4 bases at J, leaving 4 bases unmatched. CDR3 length equals 14 residues. Germline lookup yields CDR1 MNHEY and CDR2 SVGEGT. CDR3 sequence reads: CASSRTGSGNTIYF. The DNA of the CDR3 is TGTGCCAGCAGTCGGACAGGGAGCGGAAACACCATATATTTT.

The chain couples TRBV5-1 to TRBJ2-1; 7 nucleotides agree with TRBD1. The CDR3 length is 14 residues. From germline, CDR1 is SGHRS and CDR2 YFSETQ. V lost 3 bases and J lost 3; bases outside the gene matches: 3. This CDR3 is CASSWGQIYNEQFF. The CDR3 nucleotides read TGCGCCAGCAGCTGGGGACAGATCTACAATGAGCAGTTCTTC.

A remark on this clone: At one end, the junction sequence differs from germline, possibly due to a read error. The chain couples TRBV7-7 to TRBJ2-2; 7 bases map to TRBD1. Germline V gene lookup returns CDR1 SSHAT and CDR2 FNYEAQ (reference sequence). This CDR3 spans 15 amino acids. CDR3 region: CASSIGTERTGELFF. The CDR3, as DNA: TGTGCTAGCAGCATAGGGACAGAAAGAACCGGGGAGCTGTTTTTT.

This clone was picked up one time. Other DNA sequences in the same sample also yield this CDR3. The J gene is TRBJ1-5, the V gene TRBV30, with 8 nucleotides matching TRBD1. From germline, CDR1 is GTSNPN and CDR2 SVGIG (reference sequence). The CDR3 is 13 residues long. V lost 2 bases to trimming and J lost 4 bases; unmatched junction nucleotides: 1. CDR3 coding DNA: TGTGCCTGGAGTAGACAGGGGAATCAGCCCCAGCATTTT. This gives the protein CAWSRQGNQPQHF.

The chain uses TRBV19 and TRBJ2-2; D perhaps matches TRBD1 (6 bases). V shed 3 bases and J shed 2 bases, with 19 bases lying between them. The CDR3 has 18 residues. The germline CDR1 and CDR2 sequences are LNHDA and SQIVND (reference sequence). The CDR3 reads CASSIGFFNRANTGELFF. The CDR3 nucleotides are TGTGCCAGTAGTATCGGCTTCTTCAACAGGGCAAACACCGGGGAGCTGTTTTTT.

This clone was seen only once. V and J are TRBV28 and TRBJ1-2; D might be TRBD1 (6 bases). Germline assignment: CDR1 MDHEN and CDR2 SYDVKM. Trimming pared 6 bases from V and 3 bases from J, leaving 17 bases between. This CDR3 region has 15 residues. CDR3 in amino acids: CASRFTGKPDYGYTF. As DNA, the CDR3 is TGTGCCAGCAGATTTACAGGGAAGCCTGACTATGGCTACACCTTC.

This clone was found a few times. V gene TRBV10-2 combines with J gene TRBJ1-1; no clear D. With 5 bases removed from V and 0 bases from J, the gap between germline ends came to 10 bases. Germline CDR1 WSHSY, CDR2 SAAADI. This CDR3 spans 14 amino acids. CDR3 nucleotides: TGCGCCAGCAGTTTGCACAGTGTGAACACTGAAGCTTTCTTT. Translating it yields CASSLHSVNTEAFF.